This T cell receptor beta chain appears in the sequencing data of a study of T cell responses to AZD1222 COVID-19 vaccine. A word on this clone: Its specificity is unknown.

Measured with immunoSEQ multiplex PCR; TCRdb has only the in-frame clones, and not every one. This sample has roughly 120,000 clones, with more than 70% found just once. The study, taken as a whole, reports: Clonal diversity may have been underestimated, and the donors were mostly white British, with more females than males. Researchers report vaccine-associated CD4 TCRs spanning spike, with dominance at 160-218 and 743-854.

This CDR3 is built from 14 residues. The V gene lost 5 bases and the J gene lost 5 bases, with 13 bases spanning the gap. CDR1 is WSHSY and CDR2 is SAAADI in the germline V gene. The material sequenced was peripheral blood, taken on day 0 of AZD1222 vaccination. This receptor was identified in an adult in good health. The V and J genes are TRBV10-2 and TRBJ1-5; a weak D match, TRBD1 (5 bases). The CDR3: CASSLRGRDQPQHF. DNA of the CDR3: TGCGCCAGCAGTCTCCGGGGGAGGGATCAGCCCCAGCATTTT.